The 30 T cell receptor beta chains given below trace back to one sample, sequenced in a study of regulatory T cells in long-lasting Graves disease. The sample's time point: persistent/refractory GD, antithyroid drugs over 5 years with positive TRAb. The TCR library was made from RNA that had been extracted from PBMCs in TRIzol. Arm-PCR of CDR3 regions and iRepertoire HTBI primers were used to build TCR beta libraries. Each CDR3 protein gets one entry after TCRdb re-called the multiplex PCR reads with MiXCR. The sample gives 350,000 to 500,000 distinct CDR3 sequences, roughly a fifth of which show up once; more than 13% is in the top ten. This specimen consisted of peripheral blood mononuclear cells (PBMCs), obtained when the disease was refractory, from a patient treated with antithyroid drugs. The source of these receptors is a female donor with Graves disease.

This clonotype was seen only once. The chain carries TRBV20-1 and TRBJ2-1; D is perhaps TRBD1 (8 bases). The V gene's germline CDR1 is DFQATT and CDR2 SNEGSKA (reference sequence). There are 14 residues in the CDR3. The V gene lost 4 bases and the J gene lost 3 bases, with 13 bases spanning the gap. CDR3 coding DNA: TGCAGTGCTAAGACAGGGGAGGGCTACAATGAGCAGTTCTTC. Residues: CSAKTGEGYNEQFF.

This clonotype was seen ten or more times. One end of the junction does not line up with germline, which may come from a read error. The gene calls are TRBV28 and TRBJ2-7; 7 nucleotides align to TRBD1. Germline V CDR1 and CDR2: MDHEN, SYDVKM. This CDR3 region has 13 residues. In nucleotides, the CDR3 is TGCGCCAGCAGCCCGGGACAGTCCTACGAGCAGTACTTC. Encoded protein: CASSPGQSYEQYF.

This chain links TRBV12-3 or TRBV12-4 with TRBJ2-7; D not resolved. CDR3 length equals 12 residues. V was shortened by 6 bases and J by 6 bases, with 12 bases between the two germline ends. The CDR3 sequence is CASSFGFCEQYF. CDR3 bases: TGTGCCAGCAGCTTTGGCTTCTGCGAGCAGTACTTC.

This clonotype was seen repeatedly, ten times or more. The V gene is TRBV12-3 or TRBV12-4, the J gene TRBJ2-2, with 9 bases aligning to TRBD2. This CDR3 spans 16 amino acids. The V gene end was trimmed by 3 bases and the J gene end by 3 bases; junction bases not matched to a gene: 5. CDR3 in amino acids: CASSLAAGGHTGELFF. The CDR3 nucleotides read TGTGCCAGCAGTTTGGCAGCGGGAGGTCACACCGGGGAGCTGTTTTTT.

This clonotype was recorded once. J is TRBJ2-1 and V is TRBV7-9; 10 bases line up with TRBD2. The J segment lost 12 bases and the V segment lost 5 bases, leaving 16 bases of the junction unmatched. CDR3 length: 16 residues. Germline CDR1 is SEHNR and CDR2 is FQNEAQ (reference sequence). The CDR3 DNA sequence: TGTGCCAGCAGCCCCGGGGCTCTAGCGGGAGTGAGTGGGCAGTTCTTC. Protein: CASSPGALAGVSGQFF. Supplemented by reference TRBV7-9 and TRBJ2-1, the full variable domain reads DTGVSQNPRHKITKRGQNVTFRCDPISEHNRLYWYRQTLGQGPEFLTYFQNEAQLEKSRLLSDRFSAERPKGSFSTLEIQRTEQGDSAMYLCASSPGALAGVSGQFFGPGTRLTVL.

This clonotype was found many times. This sequence joins TRBV11-2 and TRBJ2-3; D is unresolved. V lost 2 bases and J lost 11, with 11 bases in between. The CDR3 runs 12 residues. CDR1 and CDR2 (germline): SGHAT, FQNNGV. CDR3: CASSLMSRGQYF. The DNA of the CDR3 is TGTGCCAGCAGCTTAATGTCAAGAGGGCAGTATTTT.

This clonotype was counted at least ten times. This chain connects TRBV6-1 to TRBJ1-1; D call uncertain. Germline assignment: CDR1 MNHNS and CDR2 SASEGT. This CDR3 spans 11 amino acids. Between the trimmed V and J ends, which lost 6 bases and 5 bases, there was a span of 7 bases. CDR3 sequence: CASRLSTEAFF. Here the CDR3 DNA reads TGTGCCAGCAGGCTGTCAACTGAAGCTTTCTTT.

This clonotype was seen a handful of times. The chain couples TRBV18 to TRBJ1-1; D remains unclear. Between the trimmed V and J ends, which lost 4 bases and 0 bases, there was a span of 6 bases. Germline loops: CDR1 KGHSH, CDR2 LQKENI. The CDR3 contains 13 residues. The CDR3, as DNA: TGTGCCAGCTCACGGGATTTGAACACTGAAGCTTTCTTT. Protein: CASSRDLNTEAFF.

For this clonotype: Being one base from a much bigger clone, this may be a read error. The J gene is TRBJ2-7, the V gene TRBV10-3, with no clear D. Germline CDR1 and CDR2: ENHRY and SYGVKD. This CDR3 has 14 amino acids. CDR3 bases: TGTGTCATCATTCCCGGGCCGAGCTCCTACGAGCAGTACTTC. Protein: CVIIPGPSSYEQYF.

This clonotype was recorded many times. This chain links TRBV25-1 with TRBJ2-5; D might be TRBD1 (5 bases). The germline V gene encodes CDR1 MGHDK and CDR2 SYGVNS. V was shortened by 4 bases and J by 4 bases, with 13 bases between the two germline ends. This CDR3 is built from 14 residues. CDR3 in amino acids: CASSVSLGRETQYF. The DNA for the CDR3 is TGTGCCAGCAGTGTTTCTCTGGGGCGAGAGACCCAGTACTTC.

This clonotype occurred a few times. The chain links TRBV7-2 to TRBJ2-2, with TRBD2 matching 8 bases. The germline gives CDR1 SGHTA, CDR2 FQGNSA. The CDR3 extends over 16 amino acids. The J segment lost 4 bases and the V segment lost 4 bases, leaving 8 bases of the junction unmatched. The CDR3 DNA is TGTGCCAGCAGCTCTTGGACTAGCTCCGGCACCGGGGAGCTGTTTTTT. Translation gives CASSSWTSSGTGELFF. Full variable domain (remainder filled in from reference TRBV7-2 and TRBJ2-2): GAGVSQSPSNKVTEKGKDVELRCDPISGHTALYWYRQSLGQGLEFLIYFQGNSAPDKSGLPSDRFSAERTGGSVSTLTIQRTQQEDSAVYLCASSSWTSSGTGELFFGEGSRLTVL.

Worth noting for this clonotype: This sequence may be a read error, since a much larger clone differs from it by one base. Since the CDR3 does not end with the conserved phenylalanine or tryptophan, this likely comes from a read error. The chain is built from TRBV28 and TRBJ1-5; TRBD1 aligns across 7 bases. Germline trimming cut 3 bases from V and 3 bases from J; bases unmatched to any gene: 2. The CDR3 runs 14 residues. Per germline, CDR1 MDHEN and CDR2 SYDVKM. The chain's CDR3 is CASSLTGPNQPQHL. CDR3 sequence (DNA): TGTGCCAGCAGTTTGACAGGGCCCAATCAGCCCCAGCATCTT.

This clonotype was seen a handful of times. The gene calls are TRBV7-9 and TRBJ1-5; no clear D gene. Germline V CDR1 and CDR2: SEHNR, FQNEAQ (reference sequence). Trimming shortened V by 3 bases and J by 16 bases, and 16 bases separated the two germline ends. The CDR3 is made up of 12 amino acids. The chain's CDR3 is CASSFDTGILHF. The DNA of the CDR3 is TGTGCCAGCAGCTTTGATACGGGGATCCTCCATTTT.

This clonotype was observed a few times. V and J are TRBV30 and TRBJ2-1, with D tentatively TRBD2 (5 bases). CDR1 and CDR2 (germline): GTSNPN, SVGIG (reference sequence). CDR3 size: 16 residues. Between the trimmed V and J ends, which lost 0 bases and 0 bases, there was a span of 12 bases. The CDR3 bases are TGTGCCTGGAGTGTGACTATGCTGAGCTCCTACAATGAGCAGTTCTTC. Translated, it gives CAWSVTMLSSYNEQFF.

The chain is built from TRBV28 and TRBJ1-2; D gene ambiguous. The CDR3 contains 13 residues. Germline lookup yields CDR1 MDHEN and CDR2 SYDVKM. V lost 0 bases and J lost 5, with 7 bases in between. In nucleotides, the CDR3 is TGTGCCAGCAGTTTATGGGGGATGTATGGCTACACCTTC. This gives the protein CASSLWGMYGYTF.

A remark on this clonotype: A much larger clone lies one base from this, so it may be a read error. This is likely a read error, given that the CDR3 carries no conserved phenylalanine or tryptophan at its end. V usage is TRBV2 and J usage is TRBJ1-4; D is undetermined. V was pared by 7 bases and J by 3 bases, with 9 bases between. Per germline, CDR1 SNHLY and CDR2 FYNNEI. The CDR3 sequence is 13 residues long. CDR3 in DNA: TGTGCCAGCACCGGGTCATCTAATGAAAAACTGTTTCTT. Its translation: CASTGSSNEKLFL.

This chain uses TRBV7-4 with TRBJ1-5, with D uncertain. The CDR3 is made up of 16 amino acids. V shed 2 bases and J shed 6 bases, with 17 bases lying between them. Germline assignment: CDR1 SGHVT and CDR2 SQSDAQ. The CDR3 sequence is CASSLYGRMWGQPQHF. CDR3 bases: TGTGCCAGCAGCTTATATGGTCGGATGTGGGGTCAGCCCCAGCATTTT.

Ten or more counts support this clonotype. The gene calls are TRBV28 and TRBJ2-7; 11 bases agree with TRBD1. Germline CDR1 reads MDHEN; CDR2 reads SYDVKM. This CDR3 has 15 residues. Trimming removed 2 bases from V and 3 bases from J; junction bases left unmatched: 3. The CDR3: CASSLRTGGSYEQYF. The CDR3 DNA reads as TGTGCCAGCAGTTTACGGACAGGGGGCAGCTACGAGCAGTACTTC.

As concerns this clonotype: A much larger clone lies one base from this, so it may be a read error. The rearrangement uses TRBV29-1 and TRBJ1-5, with D tentatively TRBD1 (6 bases). V lost 6 bases to trimming and J lost 5 bases, with 14 bases between them. CDR1 and CDR2 from the germline V gene are SQVTM and ANQGSEA. CDR3 length: 13 residues. The CDR3 region is CSVRDKADQPQHF. For the CDR3, the DNA is TGCAGCGTCCGGGACAAGGCAGATCAGCCCCAGCATTTT.

On this clonotype itself: The CDR3 carries no conserved terminal phenylalanine or tryptophan, so it likely arises from a read error. J is TRBJ2-2 and V is TRBV24-1, with D tentatively TRBD1 (5 bases). Germline loops: CDR1 KGHDR, CDR2 SFDVKD. CDR3 size: 18 residues. With 2 bases removed from V and 3 bases from J, the gap between germline ends came to 18 bases. The CDR3 DNA is TGTGCCACCAGTGATTCGGCAGCAGGGTCTTCTTACACCGGGGAGCTGTTTTCT. Translation: CATSDSAAGSSYTGELFS.

This clonotype showed up just a few times. The J gene is TRBJ2-4, the V gene TRBV4-1; 8 bases line up with TRBD1. CDR1 is MGHRA, CDR2 YSYEKL, per germline. V trimming: 4 bases; J trimming: 6 bases; junction bases outside the gene matches: 11. This CDR3 comprises 16 residues. The CDR3 sequence is CASSRYPGGAGNIQYF. The CDR3 DNA follows: TGCGCCAGCAGCCGCTATCCAGGGGGCGCGGGAAACATTCAGTACTTC.

This clonotype has a count of ten or more. The rearrangement links TRBV6-1 to TRBJ2-2; 7 nucleotides line up with TRBD2. From germline, CDR1 is MNHNS and CDR2 SASEGT. This CDR3 is built from 16 residues. The V segment lost 7 bases and the J segment 1 base; nucleotides outside the gene matches: 9. The CDR3 bases are TGTGCCAGCATCGACCCTGGCGGGGGGAACACCGGGGAGCTGTTTTTT. This sequence encodes CASIDPGGGNTGELFF.

This clonotype was seen at least ten times. The chain joins TRBV5-1 to TRBJ1-1; D gene ambiguous. V was cut by 2 bases and J by 3 bases, with 14 bases left in between. The CDR3 totals 15 residues. Germline V gene lookup returns CDR1 SGHRS and CDR2 YFSETQ. CDR3 loop: CASSFFGRSYTEAFF. The CDR3 DNA sequence: TGCGCCAGCAGCTTCTTTGGCAGAAGCTACACTGAAGCTTTCTTT.

This clonotype has only a few counts. The chain carries TRBV28 and TRBJ2-7; TRBD2 matches at 9 bases. V shed 3 bases, J shed 3 bases, and the junction held 18 bases outside the gene matches. From germline, CDR1 is MDHEN and CDR2 SYDVKM. The CDR3 sequence is 19 residues long. The CDR3, as DNA: TGTGCCAGCAGTTTCCAACTACGAGGGGCAAGGCGGGGGGGCTACGAGCAGTACTTC. Its protein is CASSFQLRGARRGGYEQYF.

There are many counts of this clonotype. V usage is TRBV2 and J usage is TRBJ1-1; no firm D call. Germline lookup yields CDR1 SNHLY and CDR2 FYNNEI. Trimming cost V 6 bases and J 0 bases, with 11 bases left between them. CDR3 size: 14 residues. CDR3 coding DNA: TGTGCCAGCAGGATAGAACAGCTGAACACTGAAGCTTTCTTT. Its protein is CASRIEQLNTEAFF.

This rearrangement joins TRBV30 to TRBJ2-2; D is possibly TRBD1 or TRBD2 (5 bases each). Trimming took 4 bases from V and 4 from J, leaving 13 bases between them. The CDR3 covers 14 residues. Germline V lookup: CDR1 GTSNPN, CDR2 SVGIG (reference sequence). The DNA for the CDR3 is TGTGCCTGGACCCCGGGGCCGGCCACCGGGGAGCTGTTTTTT. This codes for CAWTPGPATGELFF.

Ten or more counts support this clonotype. The rearrangement links TRBV20-1 to TRBJ1-5; D ambiguous. The CDR3 extends over 14 amino acids. The V and J ends lost 0 bases and 2 bases respectively, with 8 bases between them. Germline lookup yields CDR1 DFQATT and CDR2 SNEGSKA (reference sequence). Written as DNA, the CDR3 is TGCAGTGCTAGAGATAGGCCTGGCAATCAGCCCCAGCATTTT. It specifies CSARDRPGNQPQHF.

This clonotype was observed at least ten times. The CDR3 here is CASIPRGDSPLHF. In DNA, the CDR3 is TGTGCCAGCATCCCGAGGGGCGATTCACCCCTCCACTTT. V is TRBV28 and J is TRBJ1-6; possible D gene TRBD1, 5 bases. Germline V gives CDR1 MDHEN, CDR2 SYDVKM. V was shortened by 7 bases and J by 8 bases, with 12 bases between the two germline ends. This CDR3 has 13 residues.

This clonotype was seen ten or more times. This chain links TRBV20-1 with TRBJ1-4, with unresolved D. The CDR3 is 13 residues long. The V end was cut by 5 bases, the J end by 8 bases, with 15 bases between. Germline V lookup: CDR1 DFQATT, CDR2 SNEGSKA (reference sequence). CDR3 in DNA: TGCAGTGCTCATTATCCCGGGAGAGAAAAACTGTTTTTT. Translated, it gives CSAHYPGREKLFF.

This chain links TRBV15 with TRBJ1-5; weak D call: TRBD1 (5 bases). V was trimmed by 0 bases and J by 5 bases, leaving 17 bases between them. CDR3 length equals 17 residues. Germline CDR1 is LNHNV and CDR2 is YYDKDF (reference sequence). The CDR3 region is CATSRDLGQGGHQPQHF. The CDR3 DNA is TGTGCCACCAGCAGAGATCTGGGGCAGGGAGGGCATCAGCCCCAGCATTTT.